What follows are 11 T cell receptor beta chains derived from one specimen sequenced in a study of identical twins. TCRdb reprocessed the 5' RACE reads via MiXCR and lists one record per CDR3 protein. The sample contains under 300,000 distinct CDR3 sequences, roughly 12% of which appear only once. In addition, the sample was reused for a study of yellow fever vaccine responses in identical twins.

The sample consisted of memory (CD45RO+) T cells sorted from blood. Every receptor here comes from a woman aged 18-29 years in good health.

To note about this clonotype: A much larger clone differs from this one at a single base, so this may be a read error. V gene TRBV7-2 combines with J gene TRBJ2-1, with D possibly called TRBD1 or TRBD2 (6 bases each). The CDR3 sequence is 13 residues long. Germline V gene lookup returns CDR1 SGHTA and CDR2 FQGNSA. V gave up 1 base and J gave up 9 bases, with 10 bases separating them. The CDR3 protein is CASSLGGASEQFF. CDR3 coding DNA: TGTGCCAGCAGCTTAGGGGGGGCTAGTGAGCAGTTCTTC. The variable domain in full, completed from reference TRBV7-2 and TRBJ2-1, reads GAGVSQSPSNKVTEKGKDVELRCDPISGHTALYWYRQSLGQGLEFLIYFQGNSAPDKSGLPSDRFSAERTGGSVSTLTIQRTQQEDSAVYLCASSLGGASEQFFGPGTRLTVL.

V usage is TRBV20-1 and J usage is TRBJ2-3, with a tentative D call TRBD1 (5 bases). Germline assignment: CDR1 DFQATT and CDR2 SNEGSKA (reference sequence). This CDR3 spans 12 amino acids. Trimming shortened V by 2 bases and J by 9 bases, and 12 bases separated the two germline ends. In nucleotides, the CDR3 is TGCAGTGCTAGACTTTGGGGCGTAACGCAGTATTTT. Translating it yields CSARLWGVTQYF.

V and J are TRBV7-9 and TRBJ1-1; D remains ambiguous. There are 14 residues in the CDR3. Germline V gene sequence: CDR1 SEHNR, CDR2 FQNEAQ (reference sequence). Trimming took 2 bases from V and 3 from J, leaving 10 bases between them. This CDR3 is CASSLQGGHTEAFF. CDR3 in DNA: TGTGCCAGCAGCTTACAAGGCGGGCACACTGAAGCTTTCTTT.

This clonotype was counted many times. The V and J genes are TRBV29-1 and TRBJ2-7; 8 bases map to TRBD2. Losses at the gene ends were 7 bases for V and 1 base for J; bases not matched to a gene: 6. Germline CDR1 is SQVTM and CDR2 is ANQGSEA. The CDR3 consists of 13 residues. The CDR3 DNA sequence: TGCAGCGATCGGGGACTAGTATCCTACGAGCAGTACTTC. It specifies CSDRGLVSYEQYF.

This clonotype was counted many times. The chain has TRBV5-1 and TRBJ2-1; TRBD1 matches 7 bases. Trimming removed 3 bases from V and 8 bases from J; junction bases left unmatched: 5. This CDR3 has 13 amino acids. Germline loops: CDR1 SGHRS, CDR2 YFSETQ. CDR3: CASSSDRLYEQFF. Here the CDR3 DNA reads TGCGCCAGCAGCTCGGACAGGTTATATGAGCAGTTCTTC.

The V and J genes are TRBV5-8 and TRBJ1-1; D remains unclear. Germline V lookup: CDR1 SGHTS, CDR2 YDEGEE. V was trimmed by 0 bases and J by 1 base, leaving 10 bases between them. The CDR3 sequence is 15 residues long. The chain's CDR3 is CASSLDRATNTEAFF. The CDR3 DNA is TGTGCCAGCAGCTTGGACAGAGCCACGAACACTGAAGCTTTCTTT.

The rearrangement uses TRBV7-9 and TRBJ2-7; 7 positions agree with TRBD1. Germline values: CDR1 SEHNR, CDR2 FQNEAQ (reference sequence). The V gene end was trimmed by 3 bases and the J gene end by 2 bases; junction bases not matched to a gene: 10. CDR3 size: 16 residues. CDR3 amino acids: CASSLVGDSPTYEQYF. DNA of the CDR3: TGTGCCAGCAGCTTGGTTGGGGACAGTCCGACCTACGAGCAGTACTTC. Combining the CDR3 with reference TRBV7-9 and TRBJ2-7 gives the whole variable domain DTGVSQNPRHKITKRGQNVTFRCDPISEHNRLYWYRQTLGQGPEFLTYFQNEAQLEKSRLLSDRFSAERPKGSFSTLEIQRTEQGDSAMYLCASSLVGDSPTYEQYFGPGTRLTVT.

This clonotype showed up many times. The chain recombines TRBV7-2 with TRBJ2-1; 11 positions agree with TRBD1. Germline assignment: CDR1 SGHTA and CDR2 FQGNSA. J gave up 4 bases and V 5 bases, and 4 bases lay outside the gene matches. The CDR3 has 15 residues. The CDR3 DNA follows: TGTGCCAGCAGCGGACAGGGGGCTGAGTACAATGAGCAGTTCTTC. Translated: CASSGQGAEYNEQFF.

The chain is built from TRBV4-3 and TRBJ2-1; D possibly uses TRBD1 or TRBD2 (5 bases each). Germline V gene sequence: CDR1 LGHNA, CDR2 YSLEER. The V end lost 0 bases, the J end lost 2 bases, and 11 bases lay between the germline ends. CDR3 length: 16 amino acids. The CDR3 region is CASSQDPLGAYNEQFF. CDR3 bases: TGCGCCAGCAGCCAAGATCCACTAGGGGCCTACAATGAGCAGTTCTTC.

The chain joins TRBV6-5 to TRBJ2-5; D unresolved. This CDR3 region has 13 residues. CDR1 is MNHEY, CDR2 SVGAGI, per germline. V lost 1 base and J lost 2, with 5 bases in between. Written as DNA, the CDR3 is TGTGCCAGCAGTTACTTGCTACAAGAGACCCAGTACTTC. It yields the protein CASSYLLQETQYF.

This clonotype appeared once. A read error is possible here, since a much larger clone lies one base away. V gene TRBV5-1 combines with J gene TRBJ2-7; 9 positions match TRBD2. Germline loops: CDR1 SGHRS, CDR2 YFSETQ. With 0 bases clipped from V and 0 bases from J, the junction kept 16 bases outside the gene matches. The CDR3 covers 20 residues. This CDR3 reads CASSLVGSGGPLSGSYEQYF. Written as DNA, the CDR3 is TGCGCCAGCAGCTTGGTAGGTAGCGGGGGCCCTCTGTCCGGCTCCTACGAGCAGTACTTC.